A single sample is the source of the 7 T cell receptor beta chains below, sequenced in a study of response to subunit inactivated influenza vaccine. MiXCR, run by TCRdb on the RT-PCR reads, gives a single entry per CDR3 protein. This repertoire shows fewer than 550,000 distinct CDR3 sequences, about 25% found once; its top ten account for 1.9%. The sample consisted of CD4+ T cells sorted from PBMCs, taken 5 days after vaccination. These receptors were obtained from a man between 50 and 59 years old who received an inactivated influenza vaccine.

This clonotype was seen only a few times. The genes are TRBV4-2 and TRBJ2-7; either TRBD1 or TRBD2 may fit D (5 bases each). Germline-derived CDR1 and CDR2 are LGHNA and YNFKEQ. The CDR3 extends over 15 amino acids. V was clipped by 3 bases and J by 3 bases, with 15 bases between them. As DNA, the CDR3 is TGTGCCAGCAGCCAGACCCGGGACGGGAACTACGAGCAGTACTTC. Translated: CASSQTRDGNYEQYF.

The chain employs TRBV6-2 or TRBV6-3 and TRBJ2-2; 8 bases map to TRBD1. This CDR3 is built from 16 residues. Per the germline V gene, CDR1 is MNHEY and CDR2 is SVGEGT. J was trimmed by 7 bases and V by 2 bases; bases with no gene match: 9. The CDR3 DNA sequence: TGTGCCAGCAGTTACACGATGGACAGGGCGGACGGGGAGCTGTTTTTT. Protein product: CASSYTMDRADGELFF.

This clonotype was picked up a small number of times. The CDR3 DNA sequence: TGTGCCAGCAGTCCCGGGACAGGGACCGGGGAGCTGTTTTTT. Protein product: CASSPGTGTGELFF. This chain connects TRBV6-2 or TRBV6-3 to TRBJ2-2; 9 bases line up with TRBD1. Trimming cost V 5 bases and J 5 bases; bases outside gene matches: 3. Germline V gene sequence: CDR1 MNHEY, CDR2 SVGEGT. This CDR3 has 14 residues.

The chain couples TRBV3-1 to TRBJ1-1; D gene uncertain. The CDR3 is made up of 12 amino acids. The germline gives CDR1 LGHDT, CDR2 YNNKEL (reference sequence). The germline V and J ends were trimmed by 8 bases and 4 bases, with 11 bases remaining between them. The CDR3 spells CASAGRPTEAFF. The CDR3 DNA reads as TGTGCCAGCGCTGGACGGCCCACTGAAGCTTTCTTT.

The chain has TRBV5-1 and TRBJ2-2; 7 bases fit TRBD1. V shed 1 base and J 7 bases; nucleotides not matched to a gene: 4. This CDR3 region has 14 residues. Germline V gene sequence: CDR1 SGHRS, CDR2 YFSETQ. CDR3 in amino acids: CASSLKGADGELFF. For the CDR3, the DNA is TGCGCCAGCAGCTTGAAGGGGGCGGACGGGGAGCTGTTTTTT.

The chain carries TRBV20-1 and TRBJ2-3, with 10 bases aligning to TRBD2. V was pared by 3 bases and J by 0 bases, with 3 bases of the junction left unmatched. Germline CDR1 is DFQATT and CDR2 is SNEGSKA (reference sequence). The CDR3 extends over 15 amino acids. CDR3 nucleotides: TGCAGTGCTAGCCCGACTAGCGGGAGCACAGATACGCAGTATTTT. Translating gives CSASPTSGSTDTQYF.

This clonotype was seen a handful of times. J is TRBJ2-7 and V is TRBV6-5, with D possibly matching TRBD2 (5 bases). The CDR3 loop spans 15 amino acids. Trimming took 0 bases from V and 2 from J, leaving 11 bases between them. Germline assignment: CDR1 MNHEY and CDR2 SVGAGI. The CDR3 DNA sequence: TGTGCCAGCAGTTACTCGACGAGAGGGCCCTACGAGCAGTACTTC. It is translated as CASSYSTRGPYEQYF.